These T cell receptor beta chains were read from a single sample in a study of regulatory T cells in long-lasting Graves disease. MiXCR was run by TCRdb on the multiplex PCR reads, yielding one entry per CDR3 protein. The sample contains some 330,000 distinct CDR3 sequences, roughly 25% of which appear only once. The input for sequencing was peripheral blood mononuclear cells (PBMCs), taken when the disease was refractory, from a patient treated with antithyroid drugs. Every receptor here comes from a woman aged 40-49 years with Graves disease. CDR3s leave out the opening cysteine and the closing phenylalanine or tryptophan.

v_gene: TRBV7-9
CDR3aa: ASSSASPEQY

v_gene: TRBV2
CDR3aa: ASRTGTSGAGTQY

v_gene: TRBV3-1
CDR3aa: ASSPRLGLRYEQY

v_gene: TRBV16
CDR3aa: ASSQSLDRGTYEQY

v_gene: TRBV11-2
CDR3aa: ASSPPGRNTGELF

v_gene: TRBV12-3/TRBV12-4
CDR3aa: ASSSHRRDRESSTIY

v_gene: TRBV28
CDR3aa: AAGGLAGELDTGELF

v_gene: TRBV12-3/TRBV12-4
CDR3aa: ASSLVETQN

v_gene: TRBV2
CDR3aa: AISSQGYNEQF

v_gene: TRBV14
CDR3aa: ASSHLSNLNTEAF

v_gene: TRBV28
CDR3aa: ASSTGFGEQF

v_gene: TRBV3-1
CDR3aa: ASSQRGSDEQY

v_gene: TRBV20-1
CDR3aa: SADSARTLQETQY

v_gene: TRBV10-2
CDR3aa: ASSEGLVHLTDTQY

v_gene: TRBV30
CDR3aa: AWSVWDSRGEQY

v_gene: TRBV5-1
CDR3aa: ASSLEEGARAF

v_gene: TRBV5-1
CDR3aa: ASRHPGFQETQY

v_gene: TRBV27
CDR3aa: ASSSTGAQY

v_gene: TRBV28
CDR3aa: AWSPGVTGAF

v_gene: TRBV20-1
CDR3aa: SARPHSGSFNEQY

v_gene: TRBV20-1
CDR3aa: SARDLGLASETQY

v_gene: TRBV29-1
CDR3aa: SGSLAGEFQETQY

v_gene: TRBV12-3/TRBV12-4
CDR3aa: ASCTRGGDEQY

v_gene: TRBV28
CDR3aa: ASRPQGWSNQPQH

v_gene: TRBV9
CDR3aa: ASSVDSLSYNSPLH

v_gene: TRBV6-5
CDR3aa: ASSYAGGLGETQY

v_gene: TRBV27
CDR3aa: ASSTLPDTQY

v_gene: TRBV5-6
CDR3aa: ASSPNVAGQRETQY

v_gene: TRBV28
CDR3aa: ASRGLAGSRETQY

v_gene: TRBV5-1
CDR3aa: ASSSRGLELNTEAF

v_gene: TRBV10-2
CDR3aa: ASARQETQY

v_gene: TRBV15
CDR3aa: ASSGRGGGANVLT

v_gene: TRBV10-3
CDR3aa: AISDWAGTNTEAF

v_gene: TRBV29-1
CDR3aa: SVSGTGDGYT

v_gene: TRBV19
CDR3aa: ASSMTAGGPYEQY

v_gene: TRBV2
CDR3aa: ASSRPGTGSTGELF